This passage covers 21 T cell receptor beta chains from one sample sequenced in a study of blood T cell repertoires in COVID-19. Libraries were prepared by immunoSEQ multiplex PCR; TCRdb keeps only in-frame clonotypes and omits some of them. The sample lists 200,000 to 300,000 clones, roughly 91% seen once, with about 4% in the top ten. Source material: PBMCs or T cells enriched from blood (not recorded which). The receptor set was obtained from a woman under 40 with acute COVID-19.

The chain recombines TRBV7-8 with TRBJ2-1, with D perhaps TRBD2 (7 bases). This CDR3 has 14 residues. CDR1 SGHVS and CDR2 FQNEAQ come from the germline V gene. V was cut by 7 bases and J by 7 bases, with 17 bases left in between. The CDR3, as DNA: TGTGCCAGCACCACCGGGGGGCGGTGGAATGAGCAGTTCTTC. It yields the protein CASTTGGRWNEQFF.

The rearrangement uses TRBV28 and TRBJ2-7; D is unresolved. This CDR3 has 11 residues. The V gene's germline CDR1 is MDHEN and CDR2 SYDVKM. V shed 4 bases and J shed 3 bases, with 4 bases lying between them. This CDR3 reads CASSSNYEQYF. The DNA for the CDR3 is TGTGCCAGCAGTTCTAACTACGAGCAGTACTTC.

The V call is TRBV7-2, the J call TRBJ2-5; tentative D call: TRBD2 (6 bases). Trimming removed 2 bases at V and 2 bases at J, with 15 bases between. The germline V gene has CDR1 SGHTA and CDR2 FQGNSA. This CDR3 is 16 amino acids long. For the CDR3, the DNA is TGTGCCAGCAGCTTACGAGCGGGCAATCAACAAGAGACCCAGTACTTC. It codes for CASSLRAGNQQETQYF.

The chain is built from TRBV30 and TRBJ2-1; 10 bases are shared with TRBD2. The CDR3 has 16 amino acids. The J segment lost 8 bases and the V segment lost 8 bases, leaving 18 bases of the junction unmatched. CDR1 GTSNPN and CDR2 SVGIG come from the germline V gene (reference sequence). In nucleotides, the CDR3 is TGTGCCCGGGAGCTAGCGGGGGCCACATTCTCAGATGAGCAGTTCTTC. Translation gives CARELAGATFSDEQFF.

Many counts were recorded for this clone. The chain joins TRBV11-2 to TRBJ2-2; 7 bases are shared with TRBD2. From germline, CDR1 is SGHAT and CDR2 FQNNGV. CDR3 length: 14 residues. J gave up 9 bases and V 1 base, and 5 bases lay outside the gene matches. CDR3 coding DNA: TGTGCCAGCAGCTTAGGCGGGGGTAGGCGGGAGCTGTTTTTT. This sequence encodes CASSLGGGRRELFF.

The chain uses TRBV19 and TRBJ1-2, with D possibly matching TRBD1 (5 bases). Per the germline V gene, CDR1 is LNHDA and CDR2 is SQIVND (reference sequence). The CDR3 contains 12 residues. Trimming left V 8 bases short and J 4 bases short, with 11 bases between. CDR3 coding DNA: TGTGCCAGTCAGGGTCTCGGCTATGGCTACACCTTC. It codes for CASQGLGYGYTF.

The chain has TRBV7-3 and TRBJ2-3; 14 positions match TRBD2. Per germline, CDR1 SGHTA and CDR2 FQGTGA. This CDR3 contains 16 residues. V lost 4 bases, J lost 6 bases, and 6 bases stayed unmatched. The CDR3 reads CASSSRLAGGPDTQYF. The CDR3 bases are TGTGCCAGCAGCTCCCGACTAGCGGGGGGGCCTGATACGCAGTATTTT.

The gene calls are TRBV27 and TRBJ2-1, with 7 bases lining up with TRBD2. V trimming: 10 bases; J trimming: 4 bases; junction bases outside the gene matches: 7. The CDR3 extends over 13 amino acids. Germline V gene sequence: CDR1 MNHEY, CDR2 SMNVEV (reference sequence). The CDR3 region is CATRGDPYNEQFF. In nucleotides, the CDR3 is TGTGCCACTCGGGGGGACCCTTACAATGAGCAGTTCTTC.

The V and J genes are TRBV5-4 and TRBJ1-2; perhaps TRBD1 as D (5 bases). The CDR3 covers 13 residues. The germline V gene encodes CDR1 SGHNT and CDR2 YYREEE (reference sequence). Trimming removed 2 bases from V and 6 bases from J, with 11 bases in between. The CDR3 sequence: CASSFGGGDGYTF. The DNA of the CDR3 is TGTGCCAGCAGCTTCGGGGGAGGGGATGGCTACACCTTC. The full variable domain, completed using reference TRBV5-4 and TRBJ1-2, is ETGVTQSPTHLIKTRGQQVTLRCSSQSGHNTVSWYQQALGQGPQFIFQYYREEENGRGNFPPRFSGLQFPNYSSELNVNALELDDSALYLCASSFGGGDGYTFGSGTRLTVV.

The table lists this clone with a few counts. The chain links TRBV5-6 to TRBJ2-7; TRBD1 aligns across 7 bases. The CDR3 is 13 amino acids. Trimming took 6 bases from V and 1 from J; bases not matched to a gene: 4. The germline V gene has CDR1 SGHDT and CDR2 YYEEEE. The CDR3 DNA reads TGTGCCAGCACGGCAGGGGGTTCCTACGAGCAGTACTTC. This encodes CASTAGGSYEQYF.

The chain is built from TRBV29-1 and TRBJ1-1; TRBD1 might be the D (6 bases). The CDR3 is 17 residues long. Trimming pared 6 bases from V and 4 bases from J, leaving 27 bases between. Germline assignment: CDR1 SQVTM and CDR2 ANQGSEA. CDR3 nucleotides: TGCAGCGTCACTGCAGTCCCGGGACAAGGCTTGAGCACTGAAGCTTTCTTT. Translated: CSVTAVPGQGLSTEAFF.

The V and J genes are TRBV4-3 and TRBJ1-6; D unresolved. Germline-derived CDR1 and CDR2 are LGHNA and YSLEER. The CDR3 extends over 15 amino acids. V shed 2 bases and J shed 10 bases, with 15 bases lying between them. The CDR3 is CASSQNAAVRSPLHF. As DNA, the CDR3 is TGCGCCAGCAGCCAAAATGCGGCAGTGAGGTCACCCCTCCACTTT.

J is TRBJ2-5 and V is TRBV3-1 (or the pseudogene TRBV3-2); 13 bases map to TRBD2. The germline V gene encodes CDR1 LGHDT and CDR2 YNNKEL (reference sequence). J gave up 0 bases and V 1 base, and 8 bases lay outside the gene matches. The CDR3 length is 19 residues. The CDR3, as DNA: TGTGCCAGCAGCCAAGCGACTAGCGGGGGGACCCTAAACCAAGAGACCCAGTACTTC. Translation gives CASSQATSGGTLNQETQYF.

The V gene is TRBV5-1, the J gene TRBJ2-2; the D is unclear. Germline values: CDR1 SGHRS, CDR2 YFSETQ. Trimming took off 7 bases at V and 0 bases at J, with 7 bases between the two ends. This CDR3 is 13 amino acids long. The CDR3 sequence: CASLYPNTGELFF. The CDR3 region has the DNA TGCGCCAGCCTTTATCCGAACACCGGGGAGCTGTTTTTT.

The chain couples TRBV25-1 to TRBJ1-5, with D perhaps TRBD1 (6 bases). This CDR3 has 14 residues. Germline V gene sequence: CDR1 MGHDK, CDR2 SYGVNS. V lost 2 bases, J lost 6 bases, and 11 bases lay in between. The CDR3 is CASSENRDGQPQHF. The CDR3 DNA sequence: TGTGCCAGCAGTGAAAACAGGGATGGTCAGCCCCAGCATTTT. Full variable domain (missing parts from reference TRBV25-1 and TRBJ1-5): EADIYQTPRYLVIGTGKKITLECSQTMGHDKMYWYQQDPGMELHLIHYSYGVNSTEKGDLSSESTVSRIRTEHFPLTLESARPSHTSQYLCASSENRDGQPQHFGDGTRLSIL.

This sequence joins TRBV10-1 and TRBJ1-5, with D perhaps TRBD1 (5 bases). The CDR3 length is 14 residues. V gave up 9 bases and J gave up 2 bases, with 14 bases separating them. The V gene's germline CDR1 is WNHNN and CDR2 SYGVQD (reference sequence). This CDR3 is CASIPGLGNQPQHF. The CDR3 coding sequence is TGCGCCAGTATTCCAGGGTTGGGCAATCAGCCCCAGCATTTT.

V gene TRBV3-1 (or the pseudogene TRBV3-2) combines with J gene TRBJ1-1, with 11 bases lining up with TRBD1. The germline V gene has CDR1 LGHDT and CDR2 YNNKEL (reference sequence). CDR3 length: 15 residues. J was trimmed by 4 bases and V by 3 bases; bases with no gene match: 4. In nucleotides, the CDR3 is TGTGCCAGCAGCCACGGGACAGGGGGTCCCACTGAAGCTTTCTTT. Protein: CASSHGTGGPTEAFF.

This clone was observed a few times. The chain joins TRBV4-3 to TRBJ1-5; D is uncertain. Germline V CDR1 and CDR2: LGHNA, YSLEER. This CDR3 is 13 amino acids long. Trimming shortened V by 0 bases and J by 6 bases, and 6 bases separated the two germline ends. The CDR3 spells CASSQDLGQPQHF. CDR3 in DNA: TGCGCCAGCAGCCAAGATCTAGGTCAGCCCCAGCATTTT.

V and J are TRBV3-1 (or the pseudogene TRBV3-2) and TRBJ1-2; D gene uncertain. Looked up from germline, CDR1 is LGHDT and CDR2 is YNNKEL (reference sequence). The V end was cut by 1 base, the J end by 2 bases, with 14 bases between. CDR3 length: 16 amino acids. The CDR3 is CASSQGSLTDNYGYTF. The DNA of the CDR3 is TGTGCCAGCAGCCAAGGGTCCCTGACTGACAACTATGGCTACACCTTC.

This rearrangement joins TRBV5-1 to TRBJ2-1; 7 nucleotides match TRBD1. The CDR3 length is 15 residues. CDR1 is SGHRS, CDR2 YFSETQ, per germline. Trimming at V came to 3 bases and at J to 4 bases, leaving 7 bases not matched to a gene. The CDR3 nucleotides read TGCGCCAGCAGCTCCCGACAGGGCGGGTACAATGAGCAGTTCTTC. Protein sequence: CASSSRQGGYNEQFF. Complete variable domain (other parts from reference TRBV5-1 and TRBJ2-1): KAGVTQTPRYLIKTRGQQVTLSCSPISGHRSVSWYQQTPGQGLQFLFEYFSETQRNKGNFPGRFSGRQFSNSRSEMNVSTLELGDSALYLCASSSRQGGYNEQFFGPGTRLTVL.

This chain joins TRBV20-1 and TRBJ1-1; no reliable D call. This CDR3 spans 11 amino acids. Looked up from germline, CDR1 is DFQATT and CDR2 is SNEGSKA (reference sequence). Trimming stripped 3 bases from V and 4 bases from J, with 6 bases between. DNA of the CDR3: TGCAGTGCTAGTTCTCCCACTGAAGCTTTCTTT. Translated, it gives CSASSPTEAFF.